One sample yielded the 12 T cell receptor beta chains listed below, sequenced in a study of T-cell reconstitution after alpha-beta-depleted transplantation in children. A TCRbeta library incorporating unique molecular identifiers was prepared. MiXCR was run by TCRdb on the PCR reads, yielding one entry per CDR3 protein. The sample lists over 550,000 distinct CDR3 sequences, approximately 10% seen once, with roughly 4% in the top ten. The sample consisted of PBMCs from the stem cell graft donor, taken from the stem cell graft. The receptor source for this set is a human donor who donated a stem cell graft to a child with acute myeloid leukemia.

The V call is TRBV5-6, the J call TRBJ2-6; perhaps TRBD2 as D (5 bases). CDR1 is SGHDT and CDR2 is YYEEEE in the germline V gene. The CDR3 consists of 16 residues. Trimming left V 0 bases short and J 4 bases short, with 11 bases between. The CDR3: CASSLEVREGANVLTF. Written as DNA, the CDR3 is TGTGCCAGCAGCTTGGAAGTTCGGGAAGGGGCCAACGTCCTGACTTTC.

For the CDR3, the DNA is TGTGCCAGCAGTTCCACACTAGAAACCCAAGAGACCCAGTACTTC. Protein sequence: CASSSTLETQETQYF. The chain combines TRBV12-3 or TRBV12-4 with TRBJ2-5, with D tentatively TRBD2 (5 bases). V shed 4 bases and J shed 1 base, with 13 bases lying between them. This CDR3 is built from 15 residues.

V gene TRBV27 combines with J gene TRBJ1-5; D is ambiguous. This CDR3 contains 18 residues. Germline V gene sequence: CDR1 MNHEY, CDR2 SMNVEV (reference sequence). The V and J ends lost 0 bases and 3 bases respectively, with 18 bases between them. The CDR3 sequence: CASSLSELFGRFNQPQHF. The DNA for the CDR3 is TGTGCCAGCAGTTTATCGGAGCTTTTTGGACGGTTCAATCAGCCCCAGCATTTT.

This clonotype was seen more than once but under ten times. J is TRBJ2-2 and V is TRBV9, with TRBD2 matching over 11 bases. The trim removed 0 bases at V and 2 bases at J, leaving 3 bases unmatched. Germline values: CDR1 SGDLS, CDR2 YYNGEE. CDR3 length: 17 amino acids. In nucleotides, the CDR3 is TGTGCCAGCAGCGTAGCTAGCGGGAGGTCCAACACCGGGGAGCTGTTTTTT. It encodes CASSVASGRSNTGELFF. The whole variable domain, remainder taken from reference TRBV9 and TRBJ2-2, is DSGVTQTPKHLITATGQRVTLRCSPRSGDLSVYWYQQSLDQGLQFLIQYYNGEERAKGNILERFSAQQFPDLHSELNLSSLELGDSALYFCASSVASGRSNTGELFFGEGSRLTVL.

This clonotype was counted at least ten times. The chain recombines TRBV6-1 with TRBJ2-4, with 10 bases lining up with TRBD1. The trim removed 0 bases at V and 0 bases at J, leaving 8 bases unmatched. Germline V CDR1 and CDR2: MNHNS, SASEGT. There are 19 residues in the CDR3. The CDR3 DNA is TGTGCCAGCAGTGAAGCGCGGGACAGGGGTAGGGTAGCCAAAAACATTCAGTACTTC. This codes for CASSEARDRGRVAKNIQYF.

V gene TRBV5-1 combines with J gene TRBJ1-3; D call uncertain. With 0 bases removed from V and 0 bases from J, the gap between germline ends came to 10 bases. The CDR3 consists of 16 residues. Per germline, CDR1 SGHRS and CDR2 YFSETQ. The CDR3 loop is CASSLGLVSSGNTIYF. For the CDR3, the DNA is TGCGCCAGCAGCTTGGGATTGGTTAGCTCTGGAAACACCATATATTTT.

This sequence joins TRBV4-3 and TRBJ2-2; D could derive from TRBD1 or TRBD2 (5 bases each). V shed 0 bases and J shed 7 bases, with 15 bases lying between them. The germline CDR1 and CDR2 sequences are LGHNA and YSLEER. This CDR3 contains 16 residues. CDR3 protein: CASSQDPGPSVGELFF. CDR3 coding DNA: TGCGCCAGCAGCCAAGATCCGGGACCGTCGGTCGGGGAGCTGTTTTTT.

This clonotype has a count of ten or more. This chain connects TRBV6-1 to TRBJ2-1; 12 nucleotides align to TRBD2. Germline V gene data show CDR1 as MNHNS and CDR2 as SASEGT. The V segment lost 6 bases and the J segment 0 bases; nucleotides outside the gene matches: 3. This CDR3 is 16 amino acids long. The DNA for the CDR3 is TGTGCCAGCAGGGGACTAGCGGGTACCTCCTACAATGAGCAGTTCTTC. Its protein product is CASRGLAGTSYNEQFF.

This clonotype was counted between two and nine times. The chain carries TRBV3-1 and TRBJ1-5; D unresolved. V lost 1 base, J lost 1 base, and 11 bases lay in between. Germline loops: CDR1 LGHDT, CDR2 YNNKEL (reference sequence). This CDR3 spans 16 amino acids. Here the CDR3 DNA reads TGTGCCAGCAGCCAAGGGAGTGACCCAAGCAATCAGCCCCAGCATTTT. Translation gives CASSQGSDPSNQPQHF.

The chain has TRBV5-5 and TRBJ1-1, with TRBD1 as a possible D gene (6 bases). This CDR3 has 15 residues. Trimming took 4 bases from V and 1 from J, leaving 14 bases between them. Germline V gene lookup returns CDR1 SGHKS and CDR2 YYEKEE (reference sequence). The DNA for the CDR3 is TGTGCCAGCAGCCGAACCCTGACAGGGAACACTGAAGCTTTCTTT. Its translation is CASSRTLTGNTEAFF.

This chain uses TRBV30 with TRBJ1-5; D gene uncertain. Per the germline V gene, CDR1 is GTSNPN and CDR2 is SVGIG (reference sequence). There are 13 residues in the CDR3. V lost 4 bases and J lost 5, with 12 bases in between. The CDR3 nucleotides read TGTGCCTGGAATGACCGCGGGGATCAGCCCCAGCATTTT. Its translation is CAWNDRGDQPQHF. The complete variable domain, with remaining parts taken from reference TRBV30 and TRBJ1-5, reads SQTIHQWPATLVQPVGSPLSLECTVEGTSNPNLYWYRQAAGRGLQLLFYSVGIGQISSEVPQNLSASRPQDRQFILSSKKLLLSDSGFYLCAWNDRGDQPQHFGDGTRLSIL.

This clonotype appeared many times. The rearrangement uses TRBV6-5 and TRBJ2-1, with 7 bases identical to TRBD2. This CDR3 is built from 20 residues. Germline V gene sequence: CDR1 MNHEY, CDR2 SVGAGI. Germline trimming cut 0 bases from V and 5 bases from J; bases unmatched to any gene: 19. CDR3 coding DNA: TGTGCCAGCAGTTACTCGACCCTGACAGCGGGACTGAGGTCCCACAATGAGCAGTTCTTC. Protein: CASSYSTLTAGLRSHNEQFF.